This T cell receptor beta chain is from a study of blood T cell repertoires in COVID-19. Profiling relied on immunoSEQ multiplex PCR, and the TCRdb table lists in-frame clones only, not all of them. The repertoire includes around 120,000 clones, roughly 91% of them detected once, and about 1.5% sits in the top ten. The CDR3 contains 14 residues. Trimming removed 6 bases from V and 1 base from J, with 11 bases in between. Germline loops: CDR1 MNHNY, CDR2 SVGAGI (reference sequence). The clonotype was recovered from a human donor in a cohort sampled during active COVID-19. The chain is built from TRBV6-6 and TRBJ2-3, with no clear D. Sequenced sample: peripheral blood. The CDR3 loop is CASRLSTGTDTQYF. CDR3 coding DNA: TGTGCCAGCAGACTATCGACTGGCACAGATACGCAGTATTTT.